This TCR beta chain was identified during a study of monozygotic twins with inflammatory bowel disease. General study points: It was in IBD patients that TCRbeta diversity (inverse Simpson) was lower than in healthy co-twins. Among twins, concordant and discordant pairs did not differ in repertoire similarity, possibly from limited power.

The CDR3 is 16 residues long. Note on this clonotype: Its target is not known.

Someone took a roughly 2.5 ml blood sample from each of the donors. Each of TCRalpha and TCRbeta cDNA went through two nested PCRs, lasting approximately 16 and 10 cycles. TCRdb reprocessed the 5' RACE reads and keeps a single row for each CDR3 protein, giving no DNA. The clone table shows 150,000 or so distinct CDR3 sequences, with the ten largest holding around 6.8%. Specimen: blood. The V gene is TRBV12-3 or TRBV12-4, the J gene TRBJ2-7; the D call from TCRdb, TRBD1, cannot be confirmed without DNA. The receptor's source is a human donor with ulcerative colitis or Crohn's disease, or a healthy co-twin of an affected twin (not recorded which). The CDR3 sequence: CASSRQQGPLSYEQYF.